Each of the 14 T cell receptor beta chains below was sequenced from the same sample in a study of T cell clonality in common variable immunodeficiency. Sequencing was performed with immunoSEQ multiplex PCR; in TCRdb, only in-frame clones are kept and a portion is missing. The sample includes approximately 51,000 clones, none of them occurring once. Sequencing was done on a sample of peripheral blood mononuclear cells. These receptors originate from a person aged 18 to 75 in good health.

This clone was detected many times. The read stops 3 residues short of the end of the CDR3; the missing end is completed from the germline J gene. The rearrangement joins TRBV2 to TRBJ1-2, with TRBD1 matching over 10 bases. Per the germline V gene, CDR1 is SNHLY and CDR2 is FYNNEI. The CDR3 runs to 13 residues. The ends lost 7 bases at V and 7 bases at J; junction bases unmatched: 6. CDR3 amino acids: CASTVGQGVGYTF. The covered CDR3 bases are TGTGCCAGCACAGTAGGACAGGGGGTTGGC.

In this sample, this clone turned up many times. The CDR3 end is not reached by the read, which stops 3 residues before it; the germline J gene fills it in. J is TRBJ1-2 and V is TRBV4-2; no reliable D call. The CDR3 totals 12 residues. Germline V lookup: CDR1 LGHNA, CDR2 YNFKEQ. The CDR3 here is CASSQDMAAYTF. CDR3 DNA, as far as it was read: TGTGCCAGCAGCCAAGATATGGCTGCC.

This clone was observed many times. Sequencing ends 3 residues short of the CDR3 end; the germline J gene provides the rest. The J gene is TRBJ2-7, the V gene TRBV12-3 or TRBV12-4; TRBD2 is a possible D gene (5 bases). Deletions cut 6 bases from V and 3 bases from J, with 12 bases between. The CDR3 sequence is 13 residues long. The covered CDR3 bases are TGTGCCAGCAGGGACGGGGTGGTCTACGAG. Translating gives CASRDGVVYE. The full-length CDR3 reads as CASRDGVVYEQYF.

Ten or more counts support this clone. The CDR3 goes on 3 residues after the read ends, and that part is filled in from the germline J gene. The chain is built from TRBV12-3 or TRBV12-4 and TRBJ1-5; TRBD1 matches 7 bases. The CDR3 runs to 16 residues. The trim removed 6 bases at V and 2 bases at J, leaving 10 bases unmatched. The sequenced part of the CDR3 DNA is TGTGCCAGCAGGCCAGACAGGGTCGGTGGCAATCAGCCC. Amino acids: CASRPDRVGGNQP. The entire CDR3 reads CASRPDRVGGNQPQHF.

This clone appeared many times. The CDR3 extends 3 residues past the end of the read, so its final part is completed from the germline J gene. The chain combines TRBV28 with TRBJ1-2; the D gene is possibly TRBD1 (6 bases). The germline V gene encodes CDR1 MDHEN and CDR2 SYDVKM. Between the trimmed V and J ends, which lost 7 bases and 5 bases, there was a span of 20 bases. The CDR3 extends over 15 amino acids. The CDR3 loop is CASTNRPGHIYGYTF. The CDR3 bases that were read are TGTGCCAGCACCAACCGACCGGGACACATTTATGGC.

This clone has at least ten counts. The CDR3 end lies 3 residues beyond the end of the read and is filled in from the germline J gene. The rearrangement joins TRBV12-3 or TRBV12-4 to TRBJ1-6, with 8 bases matching TRBD1. V shed 1 base and J 9 bases; nucleotides not matched to a gene: 5. The CDR3 contains 15 residues. Incomplete CDR3 DNA: TGTGCCAGCAGTTTAGTGTCCGGGACAGGTTCACCC. This encodes CASSLVSGTGSP. The entire CDR3 sequence reads CASSLVSGTGSPLHF.

This clone was found many times. The read gets to within 3 residues of the CDR3 end, and the germline J gene fills in the rest. The V and J genes are TRBV11-3 and TRBJ2-5, with a possible D match to TRBD1 (6 bases). V was pared by 1 base and J by 5 bases, with 11 bases between. Per germline, CDR1 SGHNT and CDR2 YENEEA. CDR3 length equals 14 residues. The CDR3 sequence: CASSLAGAVETQYF. Incomplete CDR3 DNA: TGTGCCAGCAGCTTAGCAGGGGCAGTGGAGACC.

Ten or more counts support this clone. The observed sequence ends 3 residues before the CDR3 terminus, with the missing tail filled in from the germline J gene. The chain links TRBV5-1 to TRBJ1-1, with 9 positions matching TRBD1. Germline trimming cut 4 bases from V and 3 bases from J; bases unmatched to any gene: 7. This CDR3 has 15 residues. The germline gives CDR1 SGHRS, CDR2 YFSETQ. CDR3 DNA, as far as it was read: TGCGCCAGCAGCAGCATGGGACAGGGCGACACTGAA. It codes for CASSSMGQGDTE. The whole CDR3 region reads CASSSMGQGDTEAFF.

This clone has a count of ten or more. The DNA read from the CDR3 is TGTGCCAGCTCATCAGGACAGGGAGACACTGAA. It yields the protein CASSSGQGDTE. The entire CDR3 reads CASSSGQGDTEAFF. V and J are TRBV18 and TRBJ1-1; 8 nucleotides align to TRBD1. The read stops 3 residues short of the end of the CDR3; the missing end is completed from the germline J gene. Per the germline V gene, CDR1 is KGHSH and CDR2 is LQKENI. V dropped 5 bases and J dropped 3; count of bases not matched to a gene: 5. The CDR3 is 14 residues long.

This clone was seen many times. The read falls 3 residues short of the CDR3 end, and the missing part is taken from the germline J gene. J is TRBJ2-2 and V is TRBV7-9; D is perhaps TRBD1 or TRBD2 (5 bases each). The germline gives CDR1 SEHNR, CDR2 FQNEAQ (reference sequence). V was clipped by 5 bases and J by 0 bases, with 10 bases between them. This CDR3 spans 15 amino acids. This chain's CDR3 is CASSKRGANTGELFF. The sequenced CDR3 bases are TGTGCCAGCAGCAAGAGAGGGGCGAACACCGGGGAG.

Regarding this clone: The read falls 3 residues short of the CDR3 end, and the missing part is taken from the germline J gene. The chain joins TRBV7-9 to TRBJ1-2; D not resolved. Germline V CDR1 and CDR2: SEHNR, FQNEAQ (reference sequence). The CDR3 spans 13 residues. CDR3 bases read: TGTGCCAGCAGCTTACGTCGGGGAAACGAC. This sequence encodes CASSLRRGND. The entire CDR3 reads CASSLRRGNDYTF.

This clone showed up many times. The read comes to an end 3 residues before the CDR3 does, leaving the germline J gene to fill in the end. V usage is TRBV4-2 and J usage is TRBJ2-1, with 8 positions matching TRBD2. After removal of 1 base from V and 2 bases from J, the junction contained 7 bases not matched to a gene. The CDR3 sequence is 17 residues long. Germline V gene sequence: CDR1 LGHNA, CDR2 YNFKEQ. The CDR3 DNA, read in part, is TGTGCCAGCAGCCAAGTTCAGAGCGGGGGAGCCTACAATGAG. Translating it yields CASSQVQSGGAYNE. The whole CDR3 reads CASSQVQSGGAYNEQFF.

By proportion, this clone is medium-sized. The read terminates 3 residues before the CDR3 end, so the remaining end is supplied by the germline J gene. This chain links TRBV6-2 or TRBV6-3 with TRBJ2-3; 10 bases fit TRBD2. The CDR3 extends over 15 amino acids. V lost 4 bases to trimming and J lost 2 bases; unmatched junction nucleotides: 3. CDR1 and CDR2 from the germline V gene are MNHEY and SVGEGT. The CDR3 protein is CASSFGTSDTDTQYF. CDR3 DNA, as far as it was read: TGTGCCAGCAGTTTCGGGACTAGCGACACAGATACG.

This clone has a count of ten or more. With the read ending 3 residues before the CDR3 end, the germline J gene is used to fill in that end. The V gene is TRBV7-9, the J gene TRBJ1-5, with TRBD1 matching 9 bases. V trimming: 4 bases; J trimming: 4 bases; junction bases outside the gene matches: 5. This CDR3 contains 15 residues. Germline V CDR1 and CDR2: SEHNR, FQNEAQ (reference sequence). This CDR3 is CASSSPGQGNQPQHF. The CDR3 bases that were read are TGTGCCAGCAGCTCGCCGGGACAGGGAAATCAGCCC.